The sequence of this T cell receptor beta chain was determined in a study of human T cells and chemical hapten exposure. About the study: How much TCR each sample yielded varied, mostly because pooled library volumes differed slightly.

This clonotype was counted ten times or more. Its antigen is not known. Study-level findings and limits: Versus controls, significantly more large CDR3 similarity clusters arose from expanded TCRs.

The time point: pre-sensitization, week 0. Treatment of the sample: therapeutic diphenylcyclopropenone sensitization with weekly scalp DPC. Blood collection took place prior to placing each patch test. People who gave samples had alopecia, were 18 to 70 years old, and were suitable for DPC. TCRdb reprocessed the RACE reads via MiXCR and lists one record per CDR3 protein. The sample lists 200,000 to 300,000 distinct CDR3 sequences; about 9.4% were seen once. V trimming: 6 bases; J trimming: 0 bases; junction bases outside the gene matches: 4. Looked up from germline, CDR1 is MNHEY and CDR2 is SVGEGT. This CDR3 spans 14 amino acids.

This sequence joins TRBV6-2 or TRBV6-3 and TRBJ1-1, with 7 bases that match TRBD1. The starting material was whole blood, obtained in connection with sensitization to the hapten diphenylcyclopropenone (DPC). This TCR was recovered from a woman between 40 and 55 years old with alopecia areata. Some clones in this sample may be carry-over from other donors' samples. CDR3 region: CASRETGLNTEAFF. The CDR3 DNA sequence: TGTGCCAGCAGGGAGACAGGGTTGAACACTGAAGCTTTCTTT.